This TCR beta chain was obtained from a study of T cell responses to AZD1222 COVID-19 vaccine. General observations from the study: It was only after the peak T cell response that any repertoires were sampled.

This table comes from immunoSEQ multiplex PCR, and its TCRdb copy is limited to in-frame clones, with some not included. This sample carries 150,000 or so clones, 90% of them seen once, and the ten largest clones take approximately 2%. The V end was cut by 3 bases, the J end by 4 bases, with 3 bases between. CDR1 is MDHEN and CDR2 is SYDVKM in the germline V gene. The CDR3 has 11 residues. As concerns this clone: The antigen remains unidentified.

Specimen: peripheral blood, collected on day 0 of AZD1222 vaccination. This TCR was recovered from an adult in good health. The chain couples TRBV28 to TRBJ1-1; D gene ambiguous. This chain's CDR3 is CASSFATEAFF. The CDR3 DNA is TGTGCCAGCAGTTTTGCCACTGAAGCTTTCTTT.